The rows below give T cell receptor beta chains drawn from one sample of a study of OX40 agonist ivuxolimab in advanced cancers. Sequenced by immunoSEQ multiplex PCR; TCRdb stores in-frame clones only, minus some. In the table there are over 65,000 clones, 80% to 95% of which are singletons. The source was CD4+ or CD8+ T cells sorted from blood, collected in a trial of the OX40 agonist ivuxolimab. The receptors derive from an adult with an advanced solid tumor such as melanoma, head and neck, liver or kidney cancer. Each CDR3 is given with its conserved first and last residue. The D gene is left open where the match is weak. Not every row has a clone size; where given, it reads once, few, many or a size class.

clone_size,j_call,v_call,d_call,cdr3_nt,cdr3_aa
NA,TRBJ2-3,TRBV5-1,NA,TGCGCCAGCAGCTTGGGACAATCAGATACGCAGTATTTT,CASSLGQSDTQYF
once,TRBJ2-7,TRBV7-2,TRBD2,TGTGCCAGCAGCTCCAGCGGGGTCTACTACGAGCAGTACTTC,CASSSSGVYYEQYF
NA,TRBJ2-1,TRBV4-2,TRBD1,TGTGCCAGCAGCCAAGTTTCGGACAGGGTGGGCAATGAGCAGTTCTTC,CASSQVSDRVGNEQFF
NA,TRBJ2-7,TRBV7-2,TRBD1,TGTGCCAGCAGCTTGGACAGGGTTTCCTACGAGCAGTACTTC,CASSLDRVSYEQYF
NA,TRBJ2-3,TRBV5-1,TRBD2,TGCGCCAGCAGCTTGATTACTAGCGGGAGGCCCCCAGATACGCAGTATTTT,CASSLITSGRPPDTQYF
NA,TRBJ1-4,TRBV19,NA,TGTGCCAGTAGTATTACCCGGGAAAAACTGTTTTTT,CASSITREKLFF
NA,TRBJ2-7,TRBV2,NA,TGTGCCAGCAGTGGTATGGGCAGGGGATCGTACGAGCAGTACTTC,CASSGMGRGSYEQYF
NA,TRBJ2-2,TRBV6-6,NA,TGTGCCAGCAGACCCGGACAGAACACCGGGGAGCTGTTTTTT,CASRPGQNTGELFF
NA,TRBJ1-5,TRBV2,NA,TGTGCCAGCACGCCGGCGGATAGCAATCAGCCCCAGCATTTT,CASTPADSNQPQHF
NA,TRBJ2-5,TRBV18,NA,TGTGCCAGCTCGGACGGCGCGGGACCGGCCCAGTACTTC,CASSDGAGPAQYF
NA,TRBJ2-1,TRBV6-6,NA,TGTGCCAGCAGGACAGGCTCCTACAATGAGCAGTTCTTC,CASRTGSYNEQFF